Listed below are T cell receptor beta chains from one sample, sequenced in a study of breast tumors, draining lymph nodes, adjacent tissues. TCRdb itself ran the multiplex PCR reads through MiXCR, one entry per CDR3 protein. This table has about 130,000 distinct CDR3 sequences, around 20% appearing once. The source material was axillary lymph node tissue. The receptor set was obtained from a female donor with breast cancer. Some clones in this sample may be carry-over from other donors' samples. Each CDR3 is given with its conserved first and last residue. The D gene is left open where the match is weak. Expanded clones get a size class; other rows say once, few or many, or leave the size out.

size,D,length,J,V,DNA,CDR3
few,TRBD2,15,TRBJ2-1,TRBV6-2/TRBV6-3,TGTGCCAGCAGTTGGAGGCTAGCGGGGGCCGGTGAGCAGTTCTTC,CASSWRLAGAGEQFF
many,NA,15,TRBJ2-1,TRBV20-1,TGCAGTGCTAGGCTTTGGTCAGGGTATGACAATGAGCAGTTCTTC,CSARLWSGYDNEQFF
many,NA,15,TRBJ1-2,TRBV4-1,TGCGCCAGCAGCCCTACCATGACAGGCAACTATGGCTACACCTTC,CASSPTMTGNYGYTF
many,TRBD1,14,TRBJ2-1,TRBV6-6,TGTGCCAGCAGAGAGGACAGGGTAGGCAATGAGCAGTTCTTC,CASREDRVGNEQFF
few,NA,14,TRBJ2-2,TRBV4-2,TGTGCCAGCAGCCCGGGACAGAACACCGGGGAGCTGTTTTTT,CASSPGQNTGELFF
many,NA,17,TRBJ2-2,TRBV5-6,TGTGCCAGAGGCCTACGGGGAACTATTTATAACACCGGGGAGCTGTTTTTT,CARGLRGTIYNTGELFF
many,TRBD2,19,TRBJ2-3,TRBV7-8,TGTGCCAGCAGCCCTCCCCCGGGACTAGCGGGATTATTCCCAGATACGCAGTATTTT,CASSPPPGLAGLFPDTQYF
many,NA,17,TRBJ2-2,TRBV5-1,TGCGCCAGCAGCCGCACCGGAGGGGGGCCTAGTACCGGGGAGCTGTTTTTT,CASSRTGGGPSTGELFF
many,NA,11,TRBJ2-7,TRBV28,TGTGCCAGCAGTTTGGTAGGCAAGCAGTACTTC,CASSLVGKQYF
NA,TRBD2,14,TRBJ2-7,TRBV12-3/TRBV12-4,TGTGCCAGCAGTTTAACTAGCGGGGCCTACGGGCAGTACTTC,CASSLTSGAYGQYF
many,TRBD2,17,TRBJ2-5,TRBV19,TGTGCCAGTAGTACCATCTGGACTAGCGGGGGTCAAGAGACCCAGTACTTC,CASSTIWTSGGQETQYF
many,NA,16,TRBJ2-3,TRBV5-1,TGCGCCAGCAGCTTCAGGTCCTCGCAAAACACAGATACGCAGTATTTT,CASSFRSSQNTDTQYF
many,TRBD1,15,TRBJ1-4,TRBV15,TGTGCCACCAGCAGACCCGGGACAGATAATGAAAAACTGTTTTTT,CATSRPGTDNEKLFF
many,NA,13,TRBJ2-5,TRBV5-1,TGCGCCAGCAGCCAAGGACGGGGAGAGACCCAGTACTTC,CASSQGRGETQYF
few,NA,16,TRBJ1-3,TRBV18,TGTGCCAGCTCACCAGCGCTAGCAAGCTCTGGAAACACCATATATTTT,CASSPALASSGNTIYF
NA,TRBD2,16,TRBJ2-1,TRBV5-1,TGCGTCAGCAGCTTGGTAGGGACTAGCTTTGCCAATGAGCAGTTCTTC,CVSSLVGTSFANEQFF
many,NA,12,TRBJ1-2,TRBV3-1,TGTGCCAGCAGCTCCCAGGGGAAAGGCTACACCTTC,CASSSQGKGYTF
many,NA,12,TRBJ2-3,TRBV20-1,TGCAGTGCTAGAGATATGGTTGCTACGCAGTATTTT,CSARDMVATQYF
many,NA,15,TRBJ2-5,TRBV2,TGTGCCAGCAGTCGGGACAAATGGGGCCAAGAGACCCAGTACTTC,CASSRDKWGQETQYF
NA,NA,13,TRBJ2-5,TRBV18,TGTGCCAGCTCACCAACGGGTCAAGAGACCCGGTACTTC,CASSPTGQETRYF
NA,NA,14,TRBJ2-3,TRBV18,TGTGCCAGCTCACCACAGGGTTGGGCGGAGACGCAGTATTTT,CASSPQGWAETQYF
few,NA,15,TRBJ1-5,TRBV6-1,TGTGCCAGCAGTGGGGGTTTAAGGAGCAATCAGCCCCGGCATTTT,CASSGGLRSNQPRHF